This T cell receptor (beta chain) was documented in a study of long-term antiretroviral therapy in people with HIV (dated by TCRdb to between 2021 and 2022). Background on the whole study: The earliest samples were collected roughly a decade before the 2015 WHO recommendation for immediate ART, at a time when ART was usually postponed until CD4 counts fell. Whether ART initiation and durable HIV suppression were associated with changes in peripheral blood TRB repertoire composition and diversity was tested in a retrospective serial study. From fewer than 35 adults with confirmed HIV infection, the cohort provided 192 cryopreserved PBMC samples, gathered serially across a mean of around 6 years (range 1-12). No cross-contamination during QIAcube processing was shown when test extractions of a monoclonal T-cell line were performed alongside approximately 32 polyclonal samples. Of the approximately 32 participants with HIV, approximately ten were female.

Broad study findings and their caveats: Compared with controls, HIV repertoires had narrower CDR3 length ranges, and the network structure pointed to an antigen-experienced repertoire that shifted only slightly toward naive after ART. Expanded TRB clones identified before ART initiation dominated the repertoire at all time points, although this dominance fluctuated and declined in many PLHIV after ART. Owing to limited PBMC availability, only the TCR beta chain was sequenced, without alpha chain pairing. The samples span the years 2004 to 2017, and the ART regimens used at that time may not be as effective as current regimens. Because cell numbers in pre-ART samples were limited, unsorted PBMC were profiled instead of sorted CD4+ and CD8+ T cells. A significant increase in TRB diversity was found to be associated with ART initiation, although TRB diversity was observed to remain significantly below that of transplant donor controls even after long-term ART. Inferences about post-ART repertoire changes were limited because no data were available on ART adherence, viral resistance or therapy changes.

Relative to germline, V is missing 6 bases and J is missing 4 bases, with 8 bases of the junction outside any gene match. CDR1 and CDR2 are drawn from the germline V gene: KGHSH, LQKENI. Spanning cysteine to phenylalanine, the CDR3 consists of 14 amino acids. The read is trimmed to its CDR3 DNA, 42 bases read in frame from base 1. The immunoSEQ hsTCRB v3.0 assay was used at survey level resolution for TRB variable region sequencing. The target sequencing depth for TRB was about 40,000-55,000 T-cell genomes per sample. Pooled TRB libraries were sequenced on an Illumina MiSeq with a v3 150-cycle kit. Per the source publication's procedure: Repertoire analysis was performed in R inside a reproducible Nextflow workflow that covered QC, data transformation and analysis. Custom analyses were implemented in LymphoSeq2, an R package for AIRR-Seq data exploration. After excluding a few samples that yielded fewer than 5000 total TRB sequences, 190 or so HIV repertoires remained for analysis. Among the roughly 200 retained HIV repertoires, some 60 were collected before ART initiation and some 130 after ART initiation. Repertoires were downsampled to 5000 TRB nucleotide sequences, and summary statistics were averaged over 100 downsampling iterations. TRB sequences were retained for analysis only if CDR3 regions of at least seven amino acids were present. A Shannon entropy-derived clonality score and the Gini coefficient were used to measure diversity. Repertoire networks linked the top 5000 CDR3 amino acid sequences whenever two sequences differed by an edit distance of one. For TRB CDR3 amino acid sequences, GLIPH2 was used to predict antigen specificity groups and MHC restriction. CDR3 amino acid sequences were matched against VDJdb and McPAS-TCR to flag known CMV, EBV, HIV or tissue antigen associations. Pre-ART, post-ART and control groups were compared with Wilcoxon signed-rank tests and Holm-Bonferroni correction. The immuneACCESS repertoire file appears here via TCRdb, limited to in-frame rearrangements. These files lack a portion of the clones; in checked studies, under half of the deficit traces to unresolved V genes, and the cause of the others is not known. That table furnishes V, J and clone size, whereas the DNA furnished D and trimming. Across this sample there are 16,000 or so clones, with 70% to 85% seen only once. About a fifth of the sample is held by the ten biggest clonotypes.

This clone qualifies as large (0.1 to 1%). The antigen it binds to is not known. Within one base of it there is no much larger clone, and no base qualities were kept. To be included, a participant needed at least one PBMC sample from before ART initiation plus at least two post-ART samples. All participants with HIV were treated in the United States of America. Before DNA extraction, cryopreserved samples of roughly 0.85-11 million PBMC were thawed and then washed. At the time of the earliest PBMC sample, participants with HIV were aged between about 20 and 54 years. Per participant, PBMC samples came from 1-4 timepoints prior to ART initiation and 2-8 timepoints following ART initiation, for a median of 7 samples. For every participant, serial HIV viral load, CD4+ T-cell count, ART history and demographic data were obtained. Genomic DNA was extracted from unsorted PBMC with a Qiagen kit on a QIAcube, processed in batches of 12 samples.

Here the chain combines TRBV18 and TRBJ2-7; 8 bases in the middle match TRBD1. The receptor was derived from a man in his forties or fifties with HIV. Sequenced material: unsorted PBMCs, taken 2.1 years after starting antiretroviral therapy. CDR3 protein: CASSLATGEYEQYF. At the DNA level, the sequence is TGTGCCAGCTCCTTAGCGACAGGGGAGTACGAGCAGTACTTC.